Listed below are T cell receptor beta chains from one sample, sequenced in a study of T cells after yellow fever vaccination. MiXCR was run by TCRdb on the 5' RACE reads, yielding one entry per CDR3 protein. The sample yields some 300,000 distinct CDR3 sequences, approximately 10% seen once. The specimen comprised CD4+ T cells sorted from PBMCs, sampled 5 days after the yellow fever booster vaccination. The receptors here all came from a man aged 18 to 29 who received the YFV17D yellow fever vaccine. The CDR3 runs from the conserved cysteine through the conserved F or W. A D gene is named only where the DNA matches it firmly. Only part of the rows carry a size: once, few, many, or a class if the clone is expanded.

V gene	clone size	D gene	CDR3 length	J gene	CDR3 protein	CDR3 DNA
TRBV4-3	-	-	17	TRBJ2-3	CASSQTPGVISTDTQYF	TGCGCCAGCAGCCAGACCCCCGGGGTAATTAGCACAGATACGCAGTATTTT
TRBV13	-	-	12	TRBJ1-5	CASSTQNQPQHF	TGTGCCAGCAGCACACAAAATCAGCCCCAGCATTTT
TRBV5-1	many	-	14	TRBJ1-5	CASSLGLDNQPQHF	TGCGCCAGCAGCTTGGGGCTAGACAATCAGCCCCAGCATTTT
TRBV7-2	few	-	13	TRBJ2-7	CASSPGAIYEQYF	TGTGCCAGCAGCCCCGGGGCGATCTACGAGCAGTACTTC
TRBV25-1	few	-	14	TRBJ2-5	CASRDDQGGETQYF	TGTGCCAGCAGGGACGACCAGGGGGGGGAGACCCAGTACTTC
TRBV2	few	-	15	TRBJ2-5	CASSPPRVSQETQYF	TGTGCCAGCTCCCCGCCCCGGGTGTCGCAAGAGACCCAGTACTTC
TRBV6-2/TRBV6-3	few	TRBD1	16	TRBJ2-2	CASSGRGTGVTGELFF	TGTGCCAGCAGTGGCCGGGGGACAGGGGTCACCGGGGAGCTGTTTTTT
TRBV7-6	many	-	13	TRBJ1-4	CASSLGLGEKLFF	TGTGCCAGCAGCTTGGGGCTTGGTGAAAAACTGTTTTTT
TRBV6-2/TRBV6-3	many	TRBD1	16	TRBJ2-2	CASSFKVGTATGELFF	TGTGCCAGCAGTTTCAAAGTCGGGACAGCCACCGGGGAGCTGTTTTTT
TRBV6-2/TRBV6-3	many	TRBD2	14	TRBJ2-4	CASVAGPFQVIQYF	TGTGCCAGTGTAGCGGGTCCCTTCCAGGTCATTCAGTACTTC
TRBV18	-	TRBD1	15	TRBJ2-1	CASSPRQGARNEQFF	TGTGCCAGCTCACCACGACAGGGGGCGCGAAATGAGCAGTTCTTC
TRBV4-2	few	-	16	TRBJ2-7	CASSPSPQGPSYEQYF	TGTGCCAGCAGCCCTTCCCCACAGGGCCCCTCCTACGAGCAGTACTTC
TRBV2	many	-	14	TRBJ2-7	CASQQDGEVYEQYF	TGTGCCAGCCAACAGGACGGGGAAGTATACGAGCAGTACTTC
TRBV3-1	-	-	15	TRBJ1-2	CASSQEPGGSQGYTF	TGTGCCAGCAGCCAAGAACCCGGGGGATCACAGGGCTACACCTTC
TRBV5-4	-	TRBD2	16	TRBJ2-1	CASSRWGASGDNEQFF	TGTGCCAGCAGCCGGTGGGGGGCTAGCGGGGACAATGAGCAGTTCTTC
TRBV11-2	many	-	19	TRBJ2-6	CASSSPRVIGGSGANVLTF	TGTGCCAGCAGCTCGCCTAGGGTAATCGGGGGCTCTGGGGCCAACGTCCTGACTTTC
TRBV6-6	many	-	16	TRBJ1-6	CASSGQKNYYNSPLHF	TGTGCCAGCAGTGGGCAGAAAAATTATTATAATTCACCCCTCCACTTT
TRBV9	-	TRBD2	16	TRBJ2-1	CASSELLAGGLEEQFF	TGTGCCAGCAGCGAGTTACTAGCGGGGGGGCTGGAGGAGCAGTTCTTC
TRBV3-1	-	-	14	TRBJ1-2	CASSQVRGYYGYTF	TGTGCCAGCAGCCAAGTCCGCGGGTACTATGGCTACACCTTC
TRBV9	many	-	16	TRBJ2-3	CASSVGTTGRTDTQYF	TGTGCCAGCAGCGTAGGGACTACAGGGCGCACAGATACGCAGTATTTT
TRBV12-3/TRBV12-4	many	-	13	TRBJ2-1	CASSSINAGLWFF	TGTGCCAGCAGTTCCATCAACGCAGGGTTATGGTTCTTC